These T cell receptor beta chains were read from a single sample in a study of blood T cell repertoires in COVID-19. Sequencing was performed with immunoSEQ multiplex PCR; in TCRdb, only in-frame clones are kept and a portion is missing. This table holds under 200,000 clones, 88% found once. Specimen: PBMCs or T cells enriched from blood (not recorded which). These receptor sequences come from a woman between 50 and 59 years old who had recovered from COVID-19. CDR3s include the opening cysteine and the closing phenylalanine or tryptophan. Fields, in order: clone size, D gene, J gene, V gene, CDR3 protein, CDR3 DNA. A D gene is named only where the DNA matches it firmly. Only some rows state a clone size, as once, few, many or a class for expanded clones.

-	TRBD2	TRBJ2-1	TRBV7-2	CASSRRAGGNEQFF	TGTGCCAGCAGCAGGCGGGCGGGGGGCAATGAGCAGTTCTTC
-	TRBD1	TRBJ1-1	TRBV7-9	CASRRDRNKASGTTEAFF	TGTGCCTCAAGAAGGGACAGGAATAAGGCATCCGGTACCACTGAAGCTTTCTTT
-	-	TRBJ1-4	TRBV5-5	CASRFQSRGLGEKLFF	TGTGCCAGCAGGTTCCAGTCACGGGGGTTGGGGGAAAAACTGTTTTTT
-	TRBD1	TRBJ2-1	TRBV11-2	CASSSHLRDRGSSYNEQFF	TGTGCCAGCAGCTCGCATCTCCGGGACAGGGGAAGCTCCTACAATGAGCAGTTCTTC
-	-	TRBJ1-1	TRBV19	CASSIGRVEAFF	TGTGCCAGTAGTATAGGTCGGGTTGAAGCTTTCTTT
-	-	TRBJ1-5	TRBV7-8	CASSLASTDQPQHF	TGTGCCAGCAGCTTAGCTAGTACCGATCAGCCCCAGCATTTT
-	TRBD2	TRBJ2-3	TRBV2	CASSRLALRTDTQYF	TGTGCCAGCAGTCGACTAGCGTTAAGAACAGATACGCAGTATTTT
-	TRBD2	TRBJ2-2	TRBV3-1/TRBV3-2	CASSQDGQRGGTGELFF	TGTGCCAGCAGCCAAGATGGCCAGCGGGGAGGCACCGGGGAGCTGTTTTTT
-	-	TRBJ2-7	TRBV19	CANRCLSSYEQYF	TGTGCCAACAGGTGCCTTAGCTCCTACGAGCAGTACTTC
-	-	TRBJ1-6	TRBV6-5	CATQRVARNSPLHF	TGTGCCACCCAGAGGGTAGCGCGTAATTCACCCCTCCACTTT
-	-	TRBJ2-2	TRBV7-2	CASSMYTNTGELFF	TGTGCCAGCAGCATGTATACGAACACCGGGGAGCTGTTTTTT
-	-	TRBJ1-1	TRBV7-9	CASSLEAAGTEAFF	TGTGCCAGCAGCTTAGAGGCGGCGGGCACTGAAGCTTTCTTT
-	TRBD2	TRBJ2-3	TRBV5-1	CASSTGLAGALSTDTQYF	TGCGCCAGCAGCACGGGACTAGCGGGGGCCTTGAGCACAGATACGCAGTATTTT
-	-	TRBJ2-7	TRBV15	CATSRNREDEQYF	TGTGCCACCAGCAGAAACAGGGAAGACGAGCAGTACTTC
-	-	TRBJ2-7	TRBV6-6	CASSYPTQGTYEQYF	TGTGCCAGCAGTTACCCTACACAGGGTACATACGAGCAGTACTTC
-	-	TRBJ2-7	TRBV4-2	CASSQSQGRYEQYF	TGTGCCAGCAGCCAATCCCAGGGGCGATACGAGCAGTACTTC
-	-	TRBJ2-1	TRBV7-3	CASSLGAGASSYNEQFF	TGTGCCAGCAGCTTAGGGGCGGGGGCTAGCTCCTACAATGAGCAGTTCTTC
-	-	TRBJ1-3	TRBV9	CASSPRQKATGNTIYF	TGTGCCAGCAGCCCGCGACAGAAAGCCACTGGAAACACCATATATTTT
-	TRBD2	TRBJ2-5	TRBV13	CASSLRTGRVETQYF	TGTGCCAGCAGCTTACGGACCGGGAGGGTAGAGACCCAGTACTTC
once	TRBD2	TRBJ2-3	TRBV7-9	CASSLGGTSGDPRDTQYF	TGTGCCAGCAGCCTAGGAGGGACTAGCGGGGATCCTAGGGATACGCAGTATTTT
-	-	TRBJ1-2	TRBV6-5	CASSYSVQGRHGYTF	TGTGCCAGCAGTTACTCGGTGCAGGGCCGGCATGGCTACACCTTC
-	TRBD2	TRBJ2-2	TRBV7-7	CASSLVTSGLDTGELFF	TGTGCTAGCAGCTTAGTAACTAGCGGGCTGGACACCGGGGAGCTGTTTTTT
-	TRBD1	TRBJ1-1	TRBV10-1	CASSEPGQRSPGREAFF	TGCGCCAGCAGTGAACCGGGACAGCGTTCCCCCGGTCGCGAAGCTTTCTTT
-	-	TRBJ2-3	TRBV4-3	CASSQDLGAGTDTQYF	TGCGCCAGCAGCCAAGATCTGGGGGCAGGCACAGATACGCAGTATTTT
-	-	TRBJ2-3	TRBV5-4	CASSLRGQRGGTQYF	TGTGCCAGCAGCTTGCGAGGCCAAAGAGGAGGTACGCAGTATTTT
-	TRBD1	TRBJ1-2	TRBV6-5	CASSYSGQGRGYGYTF	TGTGCCAGCAGTTACTCGGGACAGGGGAGGGGCTATGGCTACACCTTC
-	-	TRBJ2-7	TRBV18	CASSPGRAGANHEQYF	TGTGCCAGCTCGCCTGGTCGGGCAGGGGCAAACCACGAGCAGTACTTC
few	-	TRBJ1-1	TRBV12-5	CASGNSGVTEAFF	TGTGCTAGTGGCAATTCCGGGGTCACTGAAGCTTTCTTT
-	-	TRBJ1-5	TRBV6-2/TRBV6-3	CASSYTGGQPQHF	TGTGCCAGCAGTTATACGGGGGGTCAGCCCCAGCATTTT
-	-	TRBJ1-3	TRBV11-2	CASSFGATGSSSGNTIYF	TGTGCCAGCAGCTTTGGGGCGACAGGTAGCTCCTCTGGAAACACCATATATTTT